This TCR beta chain was observed in a study of cytomegalovirus exposure and HLA in healthy donors. Study background: Within an early data release were about 85 million unique TCRs drawn from HLA-typed donors.

CDR1 KGHSH and CDR2 LQKENI come from the germline V gene. The CDR3 totals 17 residues. Trimming shortened V by 3 bases and J by 1 base, and 16 bases separated the two germline ends. Study results and limitations: A later analysis revealed that TCR association rates differed between HLA loci, peaking at DRB1 and bottoming out at HLA-C.

With respect to this clone: Its antigen is unknown.

Use of 60 Vbeta and 13 Jbeta primers characterized the PCR. The assay was immunoSEQ multiplex PCR, and TCRdb's table has in-frame clones only and misses some. The sample records approximately 170,000 clones, around four fifths being singletons. The donors were healthy bone marrow donors. The chain combines TRBV18 with TRBJ2-4, with D tentatively TRBD1 (5 bases). This clonotype originated in a young man in good health and CMV-seropositive. Sequenced material: PBMCs. CDR3 protein: CASSPENFRVAKNIQYF. CDR3 DNA sequence: TGTGCCAGCTCACCCGAAAACTTCAGGGTCGCCAAAAACATTCAGTACTTC. Filled out from reference TRBV18 and TRBJ2-4, the complete variable domain reads NAGVMQNPRHLVRRRGQEARLRCSPMKGHSHVYWYRQLPEEGLKFMVYLQKENIIDESGMPKERFSAEFPKEGPSILRIQQVVRGDSAAYFCASSPENFRVAKNIQYFGAGTRLSVL.